This T cell receptor (beta chain) was recovered during a study of T cell changes during pregnancy in multiple sclerosis. Sequencing used immunoSEQ multiplex PCR; TCRdb keeps in-frame clones, though not all of them. The table lists 70,000 to 95,000 clones, under 95% of them singletons, with 0.4% to 0.6% in the top ten. Trimming removed 3 bases from V and 8 bases from J, with 11 bases in between. Germline CDR1 SGHDN, CDR2 FVKESK. The CDR3 has 12 amino acids. The TCR was taken from a female donor with multiple sclerosis, enrolled in a pregnancy study. Sequencing was performed on CD4+ T cells from peripheral blood mononuclear cells, taken in the second trimester of pregnancy. The rearrangement links TRBV14 to TRBJ2-7; D remains unclear. The CDR3 protein is CASSQYDWKQYF. The CDR3 nucleotides read TGTGCCAGCAGCCAGTATGACTGGAAGCAGTACTTC. The whole variable domain, filled in from reference TRBV14 and TRBJ2-7, reads EAGVTQFPSHSVIEKGQTVTLRCDPISGHDNLYWYRRVMGKEIKFLLHFVKESKQDESGMPNNRFLAERTGGTYSTLKVQPAELEDSGVYFCASSQYDWKQYFGPGTRLTVT.